These T cell receptor beta chains were read from a single sample in a study of blood T cell repertoires in COVID-19. Method: immunoSEQ multiplex PCR; TCRdb's copy keeps in-frame clones and lacks some. The sample holds around 100,000 clones, 80% to 90% seen once. Material: PBMCs or T cells enriched from blood (not recorded which). Every receptor here comes from a woman in her forties or fifties who had recovered from COVID-19. Each CDR3 is given with its conserved first and last residue. D genes are given only for firm matches. A row's size may be missing; if present it is once, few, many or a size class.

D gene: TRBD1; clone size: NA; J gene: TRBJ2-7; V gene: TRBV2; CDR3 protein: CASSTGQGYEQYF; CDR3 DNA: TGTGCCAGCAGTACGGGACAGGGCTACGAGCAGTACTTC
D gene: NA; clone size: few; J gene: TRBJ1-4; V gene: TRBV28; CDR3 protein: CASSIPATNEKLFF; CDR3 DNA: TGTGCCAGCAGTATTCCAGCAACTAATGAAAAACTGTTTTTT
D gene: NA; clone size: once; J gene: TRBJ1-6; V gene: TRBV7-9; CDR3 protein: CASSLSGSGRPPLHF; CDR3 DNA: TGTGCCAGCAGCTTATCGGGATCCGGACGTCCACCCCTCCACTTT
D gene: NA; clone size: NA; J gene: TRBJ1-2; V gene: TRBV7-9; CDR3 protein: CATNTGLYGYTF; CDR3 DNA: TGTGCCACCAACACAGGGCTATATGGCTACACCTTC
D gene: TRBD2; clone size: NA; J gene: TRBJ2-1; V gene: TRBV10-3; CDR3 protein: CASGRAGEGNEQFF; CDR3 DNA: TGTGCCTCTGGGAGGGCGGGAGAAGGAAATGAGCAGTTCTTC
D gene: NA; clone size: NA; J gene: TRBJ1-5; V gene: TRBV3-1/TRBV3-2; CDR3 protein: CASSRLRENQPQHF; CDR3 DNA: TGTGCCAGCAGCCGACTCAGGGAAAATCAGCCCCAGCATTTT
D gene: NA; clone size: NA; J gene: TRBJ1-4; V gene: TRBV11-2; CDR3 protein: CASSFGPGEKLFF; CDR3 DNA: TGTGCCAGCAGCTTTGGCCCCGGGGAAAAACTGTTTTTT
D gene: TRBD1; clone size: NA; J gene: TRBJ2-3; V gene: TRBV19; CDR3 protein: CASSKSQGANADTQYF; CDR3 DNA: TGTGCCAGTAGTAAATCACAGGGGGCTAACGCAGATACGCAGTATTTT
D gene: NA; clone size: once; J gene: TRBJ2-2; V gene: TRBV7-9; CDR3 protein: CASTLTDARVTGELFF; CDR3 DNA: TGTGCCAGCACCCTCACCGATGCCCGGGTGACCGGGGAGCTGTTTTTT
D gene: TRBD2; clone size: NA; J gene: TRBJ2-1; V gene: TRBV4-2; CDR3 protein: CASSQEAGLAGLNEQFF; CDR3 DNA: TGTGCCAGCAGCCAAGAGGCGGGACTAGCGGGGCTCAATGAGCAGTTCTTC
D gene: NA; clone size: NA; J gene: TRBJ1-6; V gene: TRBV27; CDR3 protein: CASRWGPDNSPLHF; CDR3 DNA: TGTGCCAGCAGGTGGGGGCCAGATAATTCACCCCTCCACTTT
D gene: NA; clone size: NA; J gene: TRBJ2-7; V gene: TRBV3-1/TRBV3-2; CDR3 protein: CASSLGDGAYEQYF; CDR3 DNA: TGTGCCAGCAGCCTTGGAGACGGAGCCTACGAGCAGTACTTC
D gene: NA; clone size: NA; J gene: TRBJ1-4; V gene: TRBV15; CDR3 protein: CATSRAATNEKLFF; CDR3 DNA: TGTGCCACCAGCAGAGCAGCAACTAATGAAAAACTGTTTTTT
D gene: NA; clone size: NA; J gene: TRBJ2-2; V gene: TRBV18; CDR3 protein: CASSQAGPVTGELFF; CDR3 DNA: TGTGCCAGCTCCCAGGCGGGACCGGTCACCGGGGAGCTGTTTTTT
D gene: TRBD1; clone size: NA; J gene: TRBJ1-1; V gene: TRBV5-4; CDR3 protein: CASSQPGQGNTEAFF; CDR3 DNA: TGTGCCAGCAGCCAACCGGGACAGGGAAACACTGAAGCTTTCTTT
D gene: TRBD1; clone size: NA; J gene: TRBJ1-1; V gene: TRBV7-9; CDR3 protein: CASSTNRGQGWTEAFF; CDR3 DNA: TGTGCCAGCAGCACCAACCGAGGACAGGGATGGACTGAAGCTTTCTTT
D gene: TRBD1; clone size: NA; J gene: TRBJ1-6; V gene: TRBV10-3; CDR3 protein: CAISESDRGNSPLHF; CDR3 DNA: TGTGCCATCAGTGAGTCGGACAGGGGAAATTCACCCCTCCACTTT
D gene: TRBD1; clone size: NA; J gene: TRBJ1-1; V gene: TRBV19; CDR3 protein: CASRRKEPSGQGGTEAFF; CDR3 DNA: TGTGCCAGTAGGAGAAAAGAACCTTCGGGACAGGGTGGGACTGAAGCTTTCTTT
D gene: NA; clone size: NA; J gene: TRBJ2-3; V gene: TRBV9; CDR3 protein: CASSVEASRTDTQYF; CDR3 DNA: TGTGCCAGCAGCGTAGAGGCTAGTAGGACAGATACGCAGTATTTT
D gene: NA; clone size: NA; J gene: TRBJ1-5; V gene: TRBV6-5; CDR3 protein: CASREVGSNQPQHF; CDR3 DNA: TGTGCCAGCAGAGAGGTGGGTAGCAATCAGCCCCAGCATTTT
D gene: NA; clone size: NA; J gene: TRBJ2-2; V gene: TRBV24-1; CDR3 protein: CATSDLDVALNTGELFF; CDR3 DNA: TGTGCCACCAGTGACCTTGACGTAGCCCTGAACACCGGGGAGCTGTTTTTT
D gene: NA; clone size: NA; J gene: TRBJ2-3; V gene: TRBV11-2; CDR3 protein: CASSLGSRVTDTQYF; CDR3 DNA: TGTGCCAGCAGCTTAGGGAGCAGAGTAACAGATACGCAGTATTTT
D gene: NA; clone size: NA; J gene: TRBJ2-7; V gene: TRBV5-5; CDR3 protein: CASSLGQGPYEQYF; CDR3 DNA: TGTGCCAGCAGCTTGGGGCAGGGTCCCTACGAGCAGTACTTC
D gene: NA; clone size: NA; J gene: TRBJ1-1; V gene: TRBV27; CDR3 protein: CASSREGSFAEAFF; CDR3 DNA: TGTGCCAGCAGTCGCGAGGGCAGCTTCGCTGAAGCTTTCTTT
D gene: TRBD1; clone size: NA; J gene: TRBJ1-1; V gene: TRBV10-3; CDR3 protein: CAISDSDRGAARQGAFF; CDR3 DNA: TGTGCCATCAGTGACTCGGACAGGGGAGCGGCCCGGCAGGGGGCTTTCTTT
D gene: NA; clone size: NA; J gene: TRBJ1-5; V gene: TRBV19; CDR3 protein: CASSLDTHSNQPQHF; CDR3 DNA: TGTGCCAGTAGTCTGGACACCCATAGCAATCAGCCCCAGCATTTT
D gene: TRBD1; clone size: NA; J gene: TRBJ1-6; V gene: TRBV28; CDR3 protein: CASSLPRGDSPLHF; CDR3 DNA: TGTGCCAGCAGTTTGCCCAGGGGGGATTCACCCCTCCACTTT
D gene: NA; clone size: NA; J gene: TRBJ1-1; V gene: TRBV9; CDR3 protein: CASSGGMNTEAFF; CDR3 DNA: TGTGCCAGCAGCGGAGGAATGAACACTGAAGCTTTCTTT
D gene: NA; clone size: NA; J gene: TRBJ1-1; V gene: TRBV16; CDR3 protein: CASSHATGGVNTEAFF; CDR3 DNA: TGTGCCAGCAGCCACGCTACCGGAGGAGTGAACACTGAAGCTTTCTTT
D gene: NA; clone size: NA; J gene: TRBJ2-1; V gene: TRBV18; CDR3 protein: CASSPGGGDRGMYNEQFF; CDR3 DNA: TGTGCCAGCTCACCCGGAGGGGGGGATAGGGGAATGTACAATGAGCAGTTCTTC
D gene: TRBD2; clone size: NA; J gene: TRBJ2-3; V gene: TRBV6-1; CDR3 protein: CASSEPLAGLFTDTQYF; CDR3 DNA: TGTGCCAGCAGTGAACCGCTAGCGGGTCTGTTCACAGATACGCAGTATTTT
D gene: NA; clone size: NA; J gene: TRBJ2-5; V gene: TRBV7-2; CDR3 protein: CASSLGGEETQYF; CDR3 DNA: TGTGCCAGCAGCCTCGGGGGTGAAGAGACCCAGTACTTC
D gene: NA; clone size: NA; J gene: TRBJ1-2; V gene: TRBV27; CDR3 protein: CASGKVDRFGGYTF; CDR3 DNA: TGTGCCAGCGGTAAGGTTGACAGGTTTGGCGGCTACACCTTC
D gene: TRBD2; clone size: NA; J gene: TRBJ2-7; V gene: TRBV27; CDR3 protein: CASSASSGYEQYF; CDR3 DNA: TGTGCCAGCAGTGCATCTAGCGGATACGAGCAGTACTTC
D gene: NA; clone size: few; J gene: TRBJ1-1; V gene: TRBV4-1; CDR3 protein: CASSQEDRNTEAFF; CDR3 DNA: TGCGCCAGCAGCCAAGAGGACAGGAACACTGAAGCTTTCTTT
D gene: NA; clone size: NA; J gene: TRBJ1-4; V gene: TRBV10-3; CDR3 protein: CAISGHVGSQNEKLFF; CDR3 DNA: TGTGCCATCAGTGGCCATGTTGGCTCACAGAATGAAAAACTGTTTTTT
D gene: TRBD2; clone size: NA; J gene: TRBJ2-1; V gene: TRBV29-1; CDR3 protein: CSVVLAGGRASEQFF; CDR3 DNA: TGCAGCGTTGTCCTAGCGGGGGGCCGGGCGTCTGAGCAGTTCTTC
D gene: NA; clone size: NA; J gene: TRBJ2-3; V gene: TRBV7-8; CDR3 protein: CASSLDQGDTQYF; CDR3 DNA: TGTGCCAGCAGCTTAGATCAGGGAGATACGCAGTATTTT
D gene: NA; clone size: NA; J gene: TRBJ1-1; V gene: TRBV25-1; CDR3 protein: CASRMNTERGEAFF; CDR3 DNA: TGTGCCAGCAGGATGAACACCGAACGGGGTGAAGCTTTCTTT
D gene: NA; clone size: NA; J gene: TRBJ2-3; V gene: TRBV28; CDR3 protein: CASSLPRGPTDTQYF; CDR3 DNA: TGTGCCAGCAGTTTGCCCCGGGGTCCCACAGATACGCAGTATTTT
D gene: TRBD2; clone size: NA; J gene: TRBJ2-7; V gene: TRBV6-2/TRBV6-3; CDR3 protein: CASSQTGTSGGDFTYEQYF; CDR3 DNA: TGTGCCAGCAGCCAGACCGGGACTAGCGGGGGGGATTTTACCTACGAGCAGTACTTC
D gene: NA; clone size: few; J gene: TRBJ2-3; V gene: TRBV6-5; CDR3 protein: CASSHSGSTDTQYF; CDR3 DNA: TGTGCCAGCAGCCACTCCGGGTCCACAGATACGCAGTATTTT
D gene: TRBD2; clone size: NA; J gene: TRBJ2-7; V gene: TRBV5-6; CDR3 protein: CASSLEGGISYEQYF; CDR3 DNA: TGTGCCAGCAGCTTGGAGGGAGGGATCTCCTACGAGCAGTACTTC
D gene: TRBD1; clone size: NA; J gene: TRBJ1-6; V gene: TRBV19; CDR3 protein: CASSKTGGKSPLHF; CDR3 DNA: TGTGCCAGTAGTAAGACAGGGGGCAAGTCACCCCTCCACTTT
D gene: NA; clone size: NA; J gene: TRBJ1-4; V gene: TRBV7-9; CDR3 protein: CASSPLGGYGSEGEKLFF; CDR3 DNA: TGTGCCAGCAGCCCGCTGGGCGGGTATGGGAGCGAAGGTGAAAAACTGTTTTTT
D gene: NA; clone size: NA; J gene: TRBJ1-6; V gene: TRBV4-1; CDR3 protein: CASSQDWGEGIYSYNSPLHF; CDR3 DNA: TGCGCCAGCAGCCAAGATTGGGGGGAGGGGATCTACTCCTATAATTCACCCCTCCACTTT
D gene: NA; clone size: NA; J gene: TRBJ1-1; V gene: TRBV29-1; CDR3 protein: CSVGSYVNTEAFF; CDR3 DNA: TGCAGCGTGGGCAGCTATGTGAACACTGAAGCTTTCTTT
D gene: NA; clone size: NA; J gene: TRBJ1-1; V gene: TRBV18; CDR3 protein: CASSPRREGAEAFF; CDR3 DNA: TGTGCCAGCTCACCACGCAGGGAGGGCGCTGAAGCTTTCTTT
D gene: TRBD2; clone size: NA; J gene: TRBJ2-1; V gene: TRBV5-5; CDR3 protein: CASSSRLAGEHNEQFF; CDR3 DNA: TGTGCCAGCAGCTCCCGACTAGCGGGTGAACACAATGAGCAGTTCTTC
D gene: TRBD1; clone size: NA; J gene: TRBJ1-5; V gene: TRBV5-1; CDR3 protein: CASSQTGGDQPQHF; CDR3 DNA: TGCGCCAGCAGCCAGACAGGGGGAGACCAGCCCCAGCATTTT
D gene: TRBD1; clone size: NA; J gene: TRBJ2-7; V gene: TRBV15; CDR3 protein: CATSRPNRARDRGYEQYF; CDR3 DNA: TGTGCCACCAGCAGACCAAACCGCGCCCGGGACAGGGGCTACGAGCAGTACTTC
D gene: TRBD2; clone size: NA; J gene: TRBJ2-1; V gene: TRBV9; CDR3 protein: CASSGTGTSQFF; CDR3 DNA: TGTGCCAGCAGCGGTACCGGGACTAGTCAGTTCTTC
D gene: TRBD2; clone size: few; J gene: TRBJ2-3; V gene: TRBV11-2; CDR3 protein: CASSLAAGVSDTQYF; CDR3 DNA: TGTGCCAGCAGCTTAGCGGCGGGAGTCTCCGATACGCAGTATTTT
D gene: TRBD1; clone size: NA; J gene: TRBJ2-3; V gene: TRBV7-2; CDR3 protein: CASSLLGTGLTDTQYF; CDR3 DNA: TGTGCCAGCAGCTTACTTGGGACAGGGCTAACAGATACGCAGTATTTT
D gene: TRBD2; clone size: NA; J gene: TRBJ2-7; V gene: TRBV11-2; CDR3 protein: CASSFRLAGGEQYF; CDR3 DNA: TGTGCCAGCAGCTTTCGACTAGCGGGAGGGGAGCAGTACTTC